The 2 T cell receptor beta chains in this list originate from one sample, sequenced in a study of T cell repertoires in cytomegalovirus infection. Their recognized antigens are unknown. TCRdb itself ran the reads through MiXCR, one entry per CDR3 protein. The table includes 80,000 or so distinct CDR3 sequences, roughly 40% detected once. This specimen was CD8+ T cells from cultured PBMCs, taken from culture after CMV antigen stimulation. These receptors were taken from a human donor in good health (CMV status not recorded). Some clones in this sample may be carry-over from other donors' samples.

The V and J genes are TRBV11-2 and TRBJ2-1; D is perhaps TRBD1 or TRBD2 (5 bases each). CDR1 SGHAT and CDR2 FQNNGV come from the germline V gene. The germline V and J ends were trimmed by 1 base and 4 bases, with 14 bases remaining between them. The CDR3 loop spans 16 amino acids. The DNA of the CDR3 is TGTGCCAGCAGCTTAGGGTACGGGACGGCTTACAATGAGCAGTTCTTC. Translating gives CASSLGYGTAYNEQFF.

The chain combines TRBV5-6 with TRBJ2-1, with D possibly being TRBD2 (6 bases). Trimming pared 4 bases from V and 3 bases from J, leaving 20 bases between. Germline V lookup: CDR1 SGHDT, CDR2 YYEEEE. The CDR3 runs to 17 residues. The CDR3 loop reads CASSGPYGGDFYNEQFF. CDR3 coding DNA: TGTGCCAGCAGCGGGCCGTATGGCGGGGATTTCTACAATGAGCAGTTCTTC.